The present T cell receptor beta chain was sequenced within a study of regulatory T cells in long-lasting Graves disease. Study-wide results and caveats: Accuracy may have been reduced by the small sample size.

Germline V gene sequence: CDR1 SGHRS, CDR2 YFSETQ. The junction had 6 bases not matched to a gene; V was cut back by 6 bases and J by 1 base. The CDR3 loop spans 14 amino acids. Time point described: persistent/refractory GD, antithyroid drugs over 5 years with positive TRAb. The TCR library was made from RNA that had been extracted from PBMCs in TRIzol. Doctors identified Graves' disease using the American Thyroid Association guidelines. Building the TCR beta libraries relied on iRepertoire HTBI primers, and CDR3 regions underwent Arm-PCR. From the multiplex PCR reads, TCRdb called clonotypes with MiXCR, one entry per CDR3 protein. The sample contains fewer than 450,000 distinct CDR3 sequences, less than 25% of which appear only once. In the case of this clonotype: Antigen unknown.

Sequencing used peripheral blood mononuclear cells (PBMCs), obtained when the disease was refractory, from a patient treated with antithyroid drugs. This TCR derives from a female donor with Graves disease. The genes are TRBV5-1 and TRBJ1-1, with TRBD1 identical over 7 bases. CDR3 nucleotide sequence: TGCGCCAGCAAGCCGGGACAGACGAACACTGAAGCTTTCTTT. Its translation: CASKPGQTNTEAFF.